This is a list of T cell receptor beta chains from one sample in a study of blood T cell repertoires in COVID-19. The data were produced by immunoSEQ multiplex PCR, yet TCRdb's version contains in-frame clones alone and is incomplete. Of a few hundred thousand clones in the sample, roughly 87% were seen once. Sequencing input: PBMCs or T cells enriched from blood (not recorded which). The receptors were gathered from a woman between 45 and 65 years old who had recovered from COVID-19. The CDR3 runs from the conserved cysteine through the conserved F or W. A D gene is named only where the DNA matches it firmly. Clone size is given for some rows only: seen once, a few or many times, or a class if the clone is expanded.

TRBV12-2,TRBJ1-5,-,-,CASRQPGDRCTPYSNQPQHF,TGTGCAAGTCGCCAACCCGGCGACAGGTGTACTCCCTATAGCAATCAGCCCCAGCATTTT
TRBV27,TRBJ2-2,-,few,CASTDDSRGGLFF,TGTGCCAGCACTGACGACAGCCGGGGAGGGCTGTTTTTT
TRBV5-6,TRBJ1-1,-,-,CASSSGREAAFF,TGTGCCAGCAGCTCGGGACGGGAGGCCGCTTTCTTT
TRBV30,TRBJ2-7,TRBD2,-,CAWSDPLAGGYEQYF,TGTGCCTGGAGTGACCCACTAGCGGGAGGCTACGAGCAGTACTTC
TRBV4-1,TRBJ2-1,TRBD2,-,CASSQDWTRVPSSYNEQFF,TGCGCCAGCAGCCAAGACTGGACTAGGGTCCCAAGCTCCTACAATGAGCAGTTCTTC
TRBV12-3/TRBV12-4,TRBJ2-1,-,once,CASTLGQGKFF,TGTGCCAGCACTCTGGGTCAGGGAAAGTTCTTC
TRBV6-1,TRBJ2-3,TRBD2,many,CASSEQASGGDTQYF,TGTGCCAGCAGTGAACAGGCCAGCGGGGGGGATACGCAGTATTTT
TRBV6-6,TRBJ2-7,TRBD1,once,CASRAGTDGPYEQYF,TGTGCCAGCAGGGCCGGGACAGACGGTCCCTACGAGCAGTACTTC
TRBV2,TRBJ2-2,TRBD1,-,CASSNHGQGKTNTGELFF,TGTGCCAGCAGCAACCATGGACAGGGGAAAACGAACACCGGGGAGCTGTTTTTT
TRBV14,TRBJ2-1,-,-,CASSRTSMNNEQFF,TGTGCCAGCAGCCGCACTTCCATGAACAATGAGCAGTTCTTC
TRBV4-1,TRBJ1-1,TRBD1,-,CASSRGTANTEAFF,TGCGCCAGCAGCCGTGGGACAGCGAACACTGAAGCTTTCTTT